Listed below are T cell receptor beta chains from one sample, sequenced in a study of blood T cell repertoires in COVID-19. TCRdb keeps only in-frame clones here, not all; method: immunoSEQ multiplex PCR. The sample includes tens of thousands of clones, under 90% of them seen just once. The sample comprised peripheral blood. These receptor sequences come from a woman aged 60-70 years with acute or convalescent COVID-19. Each CDR3 is given with its conserved first and last residue. A D gene is named only where the DNA matches it firmly. Size tells how often a clone was seen (once, few, many) or the class of an expanded clone, and some rows leave it out.

j_call,v_call,clone_size,d_call,cdr3_nt,cdr3_aa
TRBJ1-4,TRBV28,-,-,TGTGCCAGCAGCCGGACAGTTAATGAAAAACTGTTTTTT,CASSRTVNEKLFF
TRBJ2-7,TRBV21-1,few,-,TGTGCCAGCAGCCGGGACAGATTAAGCTCCTACGAGCAGTACTTC,CASSRDRLSSYEQYF
TRBJ2-1,TRBV6-2/TRBV6-3,-,-,TGTGCCAGCAGTCCACGACGGATACCGGGGGATGAGCAGTTCTTC,CASSPRRIPGDEQFF
TRBJ1-1,TRBV5-1,-,-,TGCGCCAGCAGCCCCGAGGCCTTGAGGAACACTGAAGCTTTCTTT,CASSPEALRNTEAFF
TRBJ1-1,TRBV18,-,-,TGTGCCAGCTCAGTCGGTCAGAACACTGAAGCTTTCTTT,CASSVGQNTEAFF
TRBJ2-3,TRBV6-1,-,TRBD1,TGTGCCAGCAGTGCGAGTACAGGGGGAAGCACAGATACGCAGTATTTT,CASSASTGGSTDTQYF
TRBJ2-2,TRBV30,-,-,TGTGCCTGGAGGACTAGAGCCGGGGAGCTGTTTTTT,CAWRTRAGELFF
TRBJ1-3,TRBV2,-,TRBD1,TGTGCCAGCAGTGACCGAACAGGGGCGGTCGGAAACACCATATATTTT,CASSDRTGAVGNTIYF
TRBJ2-1,TRBV24-1,few,-,TGTGCCACCAGTGACGGGACAACATACAATGAGCAGTTCTTC,CATSDGTTYNEQFF
TRBJ1-2,TRBV29-1,once,-,TGCAGCGTTGCTAGGGGTGACTATGGCTACACCTTC,CSVARGDYGYTF
TRBJ1-1,TRBV18,-,-,TGTGCCAGCTCACCAACGGACAGAAACACTGAAGCTTTCTTT,CASSPTDRNTEAFF
TRBJ2-2,TRBV3-1/TRBV3-2,-,TRBD2,TGTGCCAGCAGCCGCGGGACTAGCGGGAAAACCGGGGAGCTGTTTTTT,CASSRGTSGKTGELFF
TRBJ1-3,TRBV6-5,-,TRBD1,TGTGCCAGCAGTCTCGACAGGGGAGGAAACACCATATATTTT,CASSLDRGGNTIYF
TRBJ2-3,TRBV24-1,-,TRBD1,TGTGCCACCAGTGCCCCAGACAGGGGGACAGATACGCAGTATTTT,CATSAPDRGTDTQYF
TRBJ1-5,TRBV29-1,-,TRBD1,TGCAGCGTGGCAGGGGACAGGGACGGTCAGCCCCAGCATTTT,CSVAGDRDGQPQHF
TRBJ1-1,TRBV28,-,TRBD1,TGTGCCAGCAGTCGAGGGGACAGATTGAACACTGAAGCTTTCTTT,CASSRGDRLNTEAFF
TRBJ1-1,TRBV18,-,TRBD1,TGTGCCAGCTCACCCCGGACAGGGATGAACACTGAAGCTTTCTTT,CASSPRTGMNTEAFF
TRBJ2-1,TRBV2,-,TRBD1,TGTGCCAGCAGGTCAGGGGGTTTCTACAATGAGCAGTTCTTC,CASRSGGFYNEQFF
TRBJ2-5,TRBV3-1/TRBV3-2,-,TRBD2,TGTGCCAGCAGCCATTACGGGGGGGTCGACAAAGAGACCCAGTACTTC,CASSHYGGVDKETQYF
TRBJ1-2,TRBV7-8,-,TRBD1,TGTGCCAGCAGCTCTCGGGACAGGGGAAACTATGGCTACACCTTC,CASSSRDRGNYGYTF
TRBJ2-3,TRBV5-4,-,-,TGTGCCAGCAGCTCGCCGGGACTCCACCCAGATACGCAGTATTTT,CASSSPGLHPDTQYF
TRBJ2-2,TRBV7-2,-,TRBD2,TGTGCCAGCAGCGTGGGGACTACCCCCCGCACCGGGGAGCTGTTTTTT,CASSVGTTPRTGELFF
TRBJ2-1,TRBV7-3,few,TRBD2,TGTGCCAGCAGCCGCCTCGGGACTAGTTCCGATGAGCAGTTCTTC,CASSRLGTSSDEQFF
TRBJ2-5,TRBV11-2,once,-,TGTGCCAGCAGCTTAGAACCAGGGTCTGGGGCCCAGTACTTC,CASSLEPGSGAQYF
TRBJ1-5,TRBV2,-,-,TGTGCCAGCAGTGAAGGAGTGATAAATCAGCCCCAGCATTTT,CASSEGVINQPQHF
TRBJ1-6,TRBV25-1,-,TRBD1,TGTGCCAGCAGTGGGGACAGGGGAAATAATTCACCCCTCCACTTT,CASSGDRGNNSPLHF
TRBJ1-2,TRBV28,once,-,TGTGCCAGCAGTGCCTCGGCGGGTGCGGGCTACACCTTC,CASSASAGAGYTF
TRBJ1-2,TRBV24-1,-,-,TGTGCCACCAGTGAAGCGCGAGGGAACGGTGGCGGCTACACCTTC,CATSEARGNGGGYTF
TRBJ2-5,TRBV9,-,TRBD1,TGTGCCAGCAGCCGAAGACAGGGTACAGAGACCCAGTACTTC,CASSRRQGTETQYF
TRBJ1-6,TRBV28,-,-,TGTGCCAGCAATTATAGGGGCTCCTATAATTCACCCCTCCACTTT,CASNYRGSYNSPLHF
TRBJ1-6,TRBV5-6,-,-,TGTGCCAGCCACGGGGAGCGAAATTCACCCCTCCACTTT,CASHGERNSPLHF
TRBJ1-2,TRBV11-2,-,-,TGTGCCAGCAGCCAACAGGAAAACTATGGCTACACCTTC,CASSQQENYGYTF
TRBJ1-2,TRBV5-1,few,TRBD1,TGCGCCAGCAGCTTGGCCAGGGGACAGGGCGCCTATGGCTACACCTTC,CASSLARGQGAYGYTF
TRBJ1-1,TRBV15,-,TRBD1,TGTGCCACCAGCAGGGGGACAGGGGGACTCACTGAAGCTTTCTTT,CATSRGTGGLTEAFF
TRBJ1-5,TRBV5-5,-,-,TGTGCCAGCAGCTTGCAGTTTAGCAATCAGCCCCAGCATTTT,CASSLQFSNQPQHF
TRBJ1-1,TRBV2,once,TRBD1,TGTGCCACCCAGGACAGGGGGAACACTGAAGCTTTCTTT,CATQDRGNTEAFF
TRBJ1-5,TRBV15,few,-,TGTGCCACCAGCAGAAAGGGGCCTGAGCCCTATAGCAATCAGCCCCAGCATTTT,CATSRKGPEPYSNQPQHF
TRBJ2-3,TRBV7-2,-,TRBD2,TGTGCCAGCAGCTTCACGGGGGGGAGCACAGATACGCAGTATTTT,CASSFTGGSTDTQYF
TRBJ1-1,TRBV30,-,TRBD1,TGTGCCTGGAGCCCTAAAACACCGGGACAGAGATACACTGAAGCTTTCTTT,CAWSPKTPGQRYTEAFF
TRBJ1-1,TRBV6-4,once,-,TGTGCCAGCAGTATGGCACGGAACACTGAAGCTTTCTTT,CASSMARNTEAFF
TRBJ2-5,TRBV19,-,TRBD1,TGTGCCAGTAGCGGGACAGGGGGCAGAGAGACCCAGTACTTC,CASSGTGGRETQYF
TRBJ1-1,TRBV27,once,-,TGTGCCAGCAGTTTATGGGCAGGGATGAACACTGAAGCTTTCTTT,CASSLWAGMNTEAFF
TRBJ2-7,TRBV2,few,-,TGTGCCAGCAGTCGGGGAAGCTCCTACGAGCAGTACTTC,CASSRGSSYEQYF
TRBJ1-3,TRBV4-2,-,-,TGTGCCAGCAGCCAAGATACAGACGGCAACTCTGGAAACACCATATATTTT,CASSQDTDGNSGNTIYF
TRBJ1-2,TRBV18,-,TRBD1,TGTGCCAGCTCACCGGGACGGGGACAGACCCATGGCTACACCTTC,CASSPGRGQTHGYTF
TRBJ2-1,TRBV7-9,-,-,TGTGCCAGCAGCGAAACTCGGACTGGGACCTACAATGAGCAGTTCTTC,CASSETRTGTYNEQFF
TRBJ2-2,TRBV21-1,-,-,-,CASSKVVGTGAGELFF
TRBJ1-6,TRBV12-3/TRBV12-4,-,-,TGTGCCTCTAGGCGGGCTAATTCACCCCTCCACTTT,CASRRANSPLHF
TRBJ1-5,TRBV7-8,-,-,TGTGCCAGCAGCTGGGACACCAATCAGCCCCAGCATTTT,CASSWDTNQPQHF
TRBJ2-5,TRBV13,-,-,TGTGCCAGCAGCACTCCGACTGGAGAGACCCAGTACTTC,CASSTPTGETQYF
TRBJ2-2,TRBV5-1,-,TRBD2,TGCGCCAGCAGCTCCTCGGCTAGCGGGAGGAGCACCGGGGAGCTGTTTTTT,CASSSSASGRSTGELFF
TRBJ1-3,TRBV4-1,-,TRBD1,TGCGCCAGCAGCCAACCCGAGCAGGGGGAGTACACCATATATTTT,CASSQPEQGEYTIYF
TRBJ1-1,TRBV5-1,-,-,TGCGCCAGCAGCTTTTCTACCCAGAACACTGAAGCTTTCTTT,CASSFSTQNTEAFF
TRBJ1-2,TRBV6-6,-,TRBD1,TGTGCCAGCAGTCGAACAGGGGTCTATGGCTACACCTTC,CASSRTGVYGYTF
TRBJ2-3,TRBV7-2,-,TRBD2,TGTGCCAGCAGCTATACTAGCGGCACAGATACGCAGTATTTT,CASSYTSGTDTQYF
TRBJ1-1,TRBV28,-,-,TGTGCCAGCTCTGGGAGGATGAACACTGAAGCTTTCTTT,CASSGRMNTEAFF
TRBJ2-5,TRBV5-1,once,TRBD2,TGCGCCAGCAGCCCTGGCGTAGCGGGAGTTAAAGAGACCCAGTACTTC,CASSPGVAGVKETQYF
TRBJ1-5,TRBV4-1,-,-,TGCGCCAGCAGCCAGCAGGGCGGACAGCCCCAGCATTTT,CASSQQGGQPQHF
TRBJ1-2,TRBV11-2,-,TRBD1,TGTGCCAGCAGCTCTTTGACAGGGGGAACCGCCTATGGCTACACCTTC,CASSSLTGGTAYGYTF
TRBJ2-1,TRBV7-2,-,TRBD2,TGTGCCAGCAGCTTAAGGTCCGGGCTAGCGGGAGTGAACTACAATGAGCAGTTCTTC,CASSLRSGLAGVNYNEQFF